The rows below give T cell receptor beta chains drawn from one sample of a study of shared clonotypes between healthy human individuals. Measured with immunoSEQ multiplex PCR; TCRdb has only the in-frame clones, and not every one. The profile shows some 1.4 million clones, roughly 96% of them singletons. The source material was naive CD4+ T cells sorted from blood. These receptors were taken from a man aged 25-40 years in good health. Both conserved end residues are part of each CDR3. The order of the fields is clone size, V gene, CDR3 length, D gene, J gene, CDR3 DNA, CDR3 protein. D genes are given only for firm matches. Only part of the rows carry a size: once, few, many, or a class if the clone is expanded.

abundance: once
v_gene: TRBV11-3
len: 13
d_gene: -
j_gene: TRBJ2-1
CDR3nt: TGTGCCAGCAGCTTAGGAACGTACAATGAGCAGTTCTTC
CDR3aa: CASSLGTYNEQFF

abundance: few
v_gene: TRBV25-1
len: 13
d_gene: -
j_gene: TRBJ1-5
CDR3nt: TGTGCCAGCAGTGAATACCCTGGCGGGCCCCAGCATTTT
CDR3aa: CASSEYPGGPQHF

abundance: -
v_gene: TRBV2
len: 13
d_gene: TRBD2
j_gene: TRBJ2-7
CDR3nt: TGTGCCAGCATAAGACTGGGCGGGGGGGAGCAGTACTTC
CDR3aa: CASIRLGGGEQYF

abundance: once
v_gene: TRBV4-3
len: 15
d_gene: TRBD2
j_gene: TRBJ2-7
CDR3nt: TGCGCCAGCAGCCAAACTTCCGGGGGGGGTGACGAGCAGTACTTC
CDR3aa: CASSQTSGGGDEQYF

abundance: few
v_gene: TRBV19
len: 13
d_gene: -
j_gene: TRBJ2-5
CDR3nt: TGTGCCAGTACCACCGGACCTCGGGAGACCCAGTACTTC
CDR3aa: CASTTGPRETQYF

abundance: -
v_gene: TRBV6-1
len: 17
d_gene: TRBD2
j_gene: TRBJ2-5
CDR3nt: TGTGCCAGCAGTGAAGCGGTACATAGCGGGAGCAGCGAGACCCAGTACTTC
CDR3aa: CASSEAVHSGSSETQYF

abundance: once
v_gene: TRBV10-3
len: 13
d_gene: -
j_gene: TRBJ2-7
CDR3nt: TGTGCCATCAGTTACCGGGCCTACTACGAGCAGTACTTC
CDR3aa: CAISYRAYYEQYF

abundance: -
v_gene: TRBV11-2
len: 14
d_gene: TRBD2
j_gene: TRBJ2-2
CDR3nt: TGTGCCAGCAGCCCCGGGGCGGGGGCCGGGGAGCTGTTTTTT
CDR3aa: CASSPGAGAGELFF

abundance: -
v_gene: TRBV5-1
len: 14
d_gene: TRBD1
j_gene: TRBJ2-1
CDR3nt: TGCGCCAGCAGACCGGACAGGTCCTACAATGAGCAGTTCTTC
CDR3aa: CASRPDRSYNEQFF

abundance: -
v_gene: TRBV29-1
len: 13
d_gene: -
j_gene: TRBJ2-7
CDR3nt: TGCAGCGTTGTAGCGGCCAGGGGTTACGAGCAGTACTTC
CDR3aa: CSVVAARGYEQYF

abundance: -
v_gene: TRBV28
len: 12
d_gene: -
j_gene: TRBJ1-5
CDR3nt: TGTGCCAGCAGCACGATCAGGGGTTACCAGCATTTT
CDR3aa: CASSTIRGYQHF

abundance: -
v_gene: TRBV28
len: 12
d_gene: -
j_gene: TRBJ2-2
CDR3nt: TGTGCCAGCAGTCGACTAGCCGGGGAGCTGTTTTTT
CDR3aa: CASSRLAGELFF

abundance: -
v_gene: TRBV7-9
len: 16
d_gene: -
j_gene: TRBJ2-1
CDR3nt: TGTGCCAGCAGCGTATTAAGCGGGCGCTCCTACAATGAGCAGTTCTTC
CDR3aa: CASSVLSGRSYNEQFF

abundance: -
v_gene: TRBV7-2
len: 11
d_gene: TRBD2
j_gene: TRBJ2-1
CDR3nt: TGTGCCAGCAGGTTAGCGGGGCATGAGTTCTTC
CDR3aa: CASRLAGHEFF

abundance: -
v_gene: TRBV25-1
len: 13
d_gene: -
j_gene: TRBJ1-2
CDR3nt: TGTGCCAGCAGGGCAGGGGTCGGGTATGGCTACACCTTC
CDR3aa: CASRAGVGYGYTF

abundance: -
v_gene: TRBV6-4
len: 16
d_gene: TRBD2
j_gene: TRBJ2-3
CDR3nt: TGTGCCAGCAGTGAGGAACTAGCGGGGCACACAGATACGCAGTATTTT
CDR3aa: CASSEELAGHTDTQYF

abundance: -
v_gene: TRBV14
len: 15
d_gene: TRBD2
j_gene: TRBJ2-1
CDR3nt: TGTGCCAGCAGCCAAGCGGCGGGAGGGACAAATGAGCAGTTCTTC
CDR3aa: CASSQAAGGTNEQFF

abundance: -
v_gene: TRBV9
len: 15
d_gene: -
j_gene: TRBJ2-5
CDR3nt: TGTGCCAGCAGCGTCAACGCGGGACCCCAAGAGACCCAGTACTTC
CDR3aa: CASSVNAGPQETQYF

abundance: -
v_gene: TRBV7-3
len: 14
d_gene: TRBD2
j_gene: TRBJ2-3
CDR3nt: TGTGCCAGCAGCTTAGTAGCGGGAGGGGATACGCAGTATTTT
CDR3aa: CASSLVAGGDTQYF

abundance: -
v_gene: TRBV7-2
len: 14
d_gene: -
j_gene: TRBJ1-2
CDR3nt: TGTGCCAGCAGCTTAGTACCCAGGAACTATGGCTACACCTTC
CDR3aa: CASSLVPRNYGYTF

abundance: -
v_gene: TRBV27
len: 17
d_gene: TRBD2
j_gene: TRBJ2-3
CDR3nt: TGTGCCAGCAGCCCTCCGGGGAGGGGTAGGGGCACAGATACGCAGTATTTT
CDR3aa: CASSPPGRGRGTDTQYF

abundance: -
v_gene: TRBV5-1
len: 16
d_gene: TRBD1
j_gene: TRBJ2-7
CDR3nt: TGCGCCAGCAGCAAACAAGGACAGGGAAGCTTCTCCGAGCAGTACTTC
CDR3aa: CASSKQGQGSFSEQYF